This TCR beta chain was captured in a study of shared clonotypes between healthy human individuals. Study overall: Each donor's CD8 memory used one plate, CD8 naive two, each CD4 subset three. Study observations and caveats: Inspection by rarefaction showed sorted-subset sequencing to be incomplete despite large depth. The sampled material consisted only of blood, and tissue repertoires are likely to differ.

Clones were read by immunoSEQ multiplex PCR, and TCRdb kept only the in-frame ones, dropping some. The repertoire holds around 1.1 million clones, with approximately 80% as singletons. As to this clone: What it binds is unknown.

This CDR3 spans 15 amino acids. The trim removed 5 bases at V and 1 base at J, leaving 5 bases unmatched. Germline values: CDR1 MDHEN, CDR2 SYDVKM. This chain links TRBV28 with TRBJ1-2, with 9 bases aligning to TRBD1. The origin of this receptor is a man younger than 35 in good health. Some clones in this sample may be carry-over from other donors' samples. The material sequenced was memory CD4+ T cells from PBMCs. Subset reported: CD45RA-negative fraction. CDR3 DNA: TGTGCCAGCAGTGACCCGGGACAGGGTAACTATGGCTACACCTTC. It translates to CASSDPGQGNYGYTF.